Following are 25 T cell receptor beta chains from one sample sequenced in a study of cytomegalovirus exposure and HLA in healthy donors. The PCR contained 60 Vbeta and 13 Jbeta primers. Using immunoSEQ multiplex PCR, the repertoire was profiled, and TCRdb retains in-frame clones only, with some absent. Here the sample spans 40,000 to 45,000 clones, approximately 55% being singletons. Specimen: PBMCs. The origin of the receptors is a human donor in good health.

CDR3 loop: CASSPLASIWAFF. The CDR3 DNA reads as TGTGCCAGCTCACCACTAGCCTCCATATGGGCTTTCTTT. J is TRBJ1-1 and V is TRBV18; D call uncertain. CDR3 length: 13 amino acids. Per the germline V gene, CDR1 is KGHSH and CDR2 is LQKENI. Trimming took off 1 base at V and 11 bases at J, with 14 bases between the two ends.

CDR3 residues: CATLAPRAGSYEQYF. In DNA form, the CDR3 reads TGTGCCACCCTGGCCCCCAGGGCAGGATCCTACGAGCAGTACTTC. This chain links TRBV28 with TRBJ2-7; possible D gene TRBD1, 5 bases. V lost 10 bases and J 1 base, leaving 20 bases between the germline ends. The CDR3 consists of 15 residues. Germline CDR1 reads MDHEN; CDR2 reads SYDVKM.

The rearrangement joins TRBV2 to TRBJ2-1; 7 nucleotides agree with TRBD2. This CDR3 has 16 residues. CDR1 and CDR2 (germline): SNHLY, FYNNEI. J gave up 1 base and V 4 bases, and 7 bases lay outside the gene matches. In DNA form, the CDR3 reads TGTGCCAGCAGTGGGGGCGGGAGCCATTCCTACAATGAGCAGTTCTTC. Its protein product is CASSGGGSHSYNEQFF.

Points on this clone: One end of the junction varies from germline; a read error may be responsible. The V gene is TRBV7-3, the J gene TRBJ1-2, with 9 positions matching TRBD1. The CDR3 length is 18 residues. Germline CDR1 SGHTA, CDR2 FQGTGA. The chain's CDR3 is CASSSRDFGTGGRYGYIF. The CDR3 DNA follows: TGTGCCAGCAGCAGTCGGGATTTCGGTACAGGGGGCCGATATGGCTACATCTTC.

CDR3 DNA: TGTGCCAGCAGTTACCGGGGACTACCAGGAGAGGAGCAGTACTTC. Its protein is CASSYRGLPGEEQYF. The rearrangement links TRBV6-5 to TRBJ2-7; TRBD2 matches at 7 bases. Germline V lookup: CDR1 MNHEY, CDR2 SVGAGI. The CDR3 sequence is 15 residues long. Unmatched junction bases numbered 11, after V lost 2 bases and J lost 7 bases.

This chain connects TRBV9 to TRBJ2-1; 11 positions match TRBD2. The germline V gene encodes CDR1 SGDLS and CDR2 YYNGEE. The CDR3 extends over 16 amino acids. J gave up 6 bases and V 4 bases, and 9 bases lay outside the gene matches. The CDR3 DNA is TGTGCCAGCAGCACACAGACTAGCGGGGTTTTCAATGAGCAGTTCTTC. Translation: CASSTQTSGVFNEQFF.

V gene TRBV30 combines with J gene TRBJ1-5; D may be TRBD1 (5 bases). V lost 2 bases and J 8 bases, leaving 13 bases between the germline ends. This CDR3 contains 13 residues. From germline, CDR1 is GTSNPN and CDR2 SVGIG (reference sequence). The CDR3 region has the DNA TGTGCCTGGAGTTGGGGGGACTTGGAGCCCCAGCATTTT. Its protein product is CAWSWGDLEPQHF.

V gene TRBV28 combines with J gene TRBJ1-5; the D gene is possibly TRBD1 (6 bases). The V gene's germline CDR1 is MDHEN and CDR2 SYDVKM. The length of the CDR3 is 15 residues. Trimming took 3 bases from V and 0 from J, leaving 9 bases between them. DNA for the CDR3: TGTGCCAGCAGTTTTACAGGGAATAGCAATCAGCCCCAGCATTTT. It yields the protein CASSFTGNSNQPQHF.

The chain couples TRBV6-5 to TRBJ2-5, with 9 bases lining up with TRBD2. The CDR3 is made up of 16 amino acids. Per germline, CDR1 MNHEY and CDR2 SVGAGI. J was trimmed by 4 bases and V by 2 bases; bases with no gene match: 8. CDR3 region: CASSYTLAGVTETQYF. The DNA for the CDR3 is TGTGCCAGCAGTTACACATTAGCGGGAGTGACAGAGACCCAGTACTTC.

This clone was observed a handful of times. The chain combines TRBV27 with TRBJ2-7; weak D call: TRBD2 (5 bases). Germline V lookup: CDR1 MNHEY, CDR2 SMNVEV (reference sequence). The CDR3 consists of 13 residues. V lost 3 bases to trimming and J lost 2 bases, with 8 bases between them. This CDR3 is CASSLPGTYEQYF. Written as DNA, the CDR3 is TGTGCCAGCAGTTTGCCGGGAACCTACGAGCAGTACTTC.

This sequence joins TRBV9 and TRBJ2-7, with 8 nucleotides matching TRBD1. V was clipped by 2 bases and J by 2 bases; unmatched bases: 6. CDR1 is SGDLS and CDR2 is YYNGEE in the germline V gene. The CDR3 has 15 amino acids. CDR3 sequence (DNA): TGTGCCAGCAGCGTTACGACAGGGGCGGCCTACGAGCAGTACTTC. It encodes CASSVTTGAAYEQYF.

The rearrangement links TRBV27 to TRBJ1-2, with TRBD1 as a possible D gene (6 bases). V was clipped by 6 bases and J by 1 base, with 12 bases between them. Germline V CDR1 and CDR2: MNHEY, SMNVEV (reference sequence). CDR3 length: 14 residues. CDR3: CASSRQASNYGYTF. The CDR3 bases are TGTGCCAGCAGCCGACAGGCGAGTAACTATGGCTACACCTTC.

V usage is TRBV4-3 and J usage is TRBJ1-5; 8 bases match TRBD1. The junction had 4 bases not matched to a gene; V was cut back by 4 bases and J by 2 bases. Per germline, CDR1 LGHNA and CDR2 YSLEER. This CDR3 contains 15 residues. CDR3 region: CASSRGQDGNQPQHF. For the CDR3, the DNA is TGCGCCAGCAGCCGGGGACAGGATGGCAATCAGCCCCAGCATTTT.

This clone was observed a handful of times. CDR3 bases: TGTGCCAGCAGTTTGGGGGGGGCCCAAGAGACCCAGTACTTC. This translates into CASSLGGAQETQYF. J is TRBJ2-5 and V is TRBV28; perhaps TRBD2 as D (7 bases). Looked up from germline, CDR1 is MDHEN and CDR2 is SYDVKM. The CDR3 runs to 14 residues. Trimming removed 3 bases from V and 1 base from J, with 9 bases in between.

The chain is built from TRBV7-2 and TRBJ2-3; 9 bases line up with TRBD2. In germline, CDR1 is SGHTA, CDR2 FQGNSA. The CDR3 is 15 amino acids. V was pared by 2 bases and J by 6 bases, with 6 bases of the junction left unmatched. CDR3 nucleotide sequence: TGTGCCAGCAGCTTAATAGCGGGGGCCGGGGATACGCAGTATTTT. Residues: CASSLIAGAGDTQYF.

This clone appeared a few times. This chain connects TRBV5-5 to TRBJ2-2; 7 nucleotides align to TRBD2. Germline CDR1 SGHKS, CDR2 YYEKEE (reference sequence). The trim removed 4 bases at V and 6 bases at J, leaving 9 bases unmatched. The CDR3 loop spans 15 amino acids. CDR3 DNA sequence: TGTGCCAGCAGCCGTACGGGAGGCTCCCCCGGGGAGCTGTTTTTT. Translated, it gives CASSRTGGSPGELFF.

The chain joins TRBV13 to TRBJ2-7, with a possible D match to TRBD1 (6 bases). V lost 3 bases and J lost 4, with 10 bases in between. The CDR3 has 13 amino acids. Looked up from germline, CDR1 is PRHDT and CDR2 is FYEKMQ (reference sequence). CDR3 sequence (DNA): TGTGCCAGCAGCTTGGGGACAAGTTACGAGCAGTACTTC. Translation gives CASSLGTSYEQYF. The whole variable domain, remainder taken from reference TRBV13 and TRBJ2-7, is AAGVIQSPRHLIKEKRETATLKCYPIPRHDTVYWYQQGPGQDPQFLISFYEKMQSDKGSIPDRFSAQQFSDYHSELNMSSLELGDSALYFCASSLGTSYEQYFGPGTRLTVT.

The chain uses TRBV5-1 and TRBJ1-1; possibly TRBD1 for D (6 bases). Germline lookup yields CDR1 SGHRS and CDR2 YFSETQ. This CDR3 is built from 16 residues. Trimming pared 2 bases from V and 1 base from J, leaving 15 bases between. In DNA, the CDR3 is TGCGCCAGCAGCTTTTCCGGAACGGGACAGAACACTGAAGCTTTCTTT. Protein sequence: CASSFSGTGQNTEAFF.

This clone is medium-sized in the sample. The V and J genes are TRBV5-1 and TRBJ1-1; weak D call: TRBD1 (5 bases). V lost 1 base and J 4 bases, leaving 5 bases between the germline ends. Per germline, CDR1 SGHRS and CDR2 YFSETQ. The CDR3 covers 12 residues. The CDR3 region has the DNA TGCGCCAGCAGCTTGCAGGGCACTGAAGCTTTCTTT. Protein sequence: CASSLQGTEAFF.

The V and J genes are TRBV6-1 and TRBJ2-3; 10 nucleotides agree with TRBD2. CDR3 length equals 18 residues. Trimming cost V 0 bases and J 5 bases; bases outside gene matches: 11. Germline CDR1 and CDR2: MNHNS and SASEGT. CDR3 sequence: CASSEAPRAGGPRDTQYF. Written as DNA, the CDR3 is TGTGCCAGCAGTGAAGCGCCGAGAGCGGGAGGGCCGAGAGATACGCAGTATTTT.

The CDR3 DNA sequence: TGTGCCAGCAGCTTCCAGGGGACAACTACGGATACGCAGTATTTT. Its protein product is CASSFQGTTTDTQYF. The chain joins TRBV7-9 to TRBJ2-3; D possibly corresponds to TRBD1 (6 bases). Trimming stripped 3 bases from V and 6 bases from J, with 16 bases between. The CDR3 has 15 residues. The germline V gene has CDR1 SEHNR and CDR2 FQNEAQ (reference sequence).

The chain joins TRBV7-9 to TRBJ1-2, with 8 bases aligning to TRBD1. J was trimmed by 1 base and V by 1 base; bases with no gene match: 5. Germline CDR1 SEHNR, CDR2 FQNEAQ (reference sequence). The CDR3 length is 16 residues. The CDR3 nucleotides read TGTGCCAGCAGCTTAGTCGTGACAGGGGATAACTATGGCTACACCTTC. Its protein product is CASSLVVTGDNYGYTF.

This chain joins TRBV7-3 and TRBJ2-2; 7 nucleotides match TRBD2. Germline assignment: CDR1 SGHTA and CDR2 FQGTGA. This CDR3 region has 16 residues. Germline trimming cut 6 bases from V and 5 bases from J; bases unmatched to any gene: 12. CDR3 residues: CASSRTSGMTTGELFF. The CDR3 DNA is TGTGCCAGCAGTCGGACTAGTGGGATGACAACCGGGGAGCTGTTTTTT.

The J gene is TRBJ2-1, the V gene TRBV15; 8 bases are a match to TRBD2. CDR3 length: 17 amino acids. The trim removed 2 bases at V and 7 bases at J, leaving 13 bases unmatched. Germline CDR1 and CDR2: LNHNV and YYDKDF (reference sequence). In nucleotides, the CDR3 is TGTGCCACCAGCAGACCGACTGTGAGCGGGAGTGGGAATGAGCAGTTCTTC. This gives the protein CATSRPTVSGSGNEQFF.

This chain links TRBV7-2 with TRBJ2-7; 10 bases agree with TRBD2. Germline CDR1 reads SGHTA; CDR2 reads FQGNSA. V was pared by 4 bases and J by 2 bases, with 2 bases of the junction left unmatched. The CDR3 has 14 amino acids. The CDR3 here is CASSWSGGAYEQYF. The DNA for the CDR3 is TGTGCCAGCAGCTGGAGCGGGGGGGCCTACGAGCAGTACTTC.